This TCR beta chain came from a study of blood T cell repertoires in COVID-19. The wider study: COVID-19 samples collected from the United States, Italy and Spain covered acute and convalescent phases. PBMCs, B-cell-depleted T cells, or T cells were the source of the cDNA or gDNA that made up the material.

J was trimmed by 3 bases and V by 4 bases; bases with no gene match: 8. Per germline, CDR1 GTSNPN and CDR2 SVGIG (reference sequence). The length of the CDR3 is 14 residues. In the original analysis: Counts of nucleated cells, estimated from reference gene primer amplification, were obtained. Clones were read by immunoSEQ multiplex PCR, and TCRdb kept only the in-frame ones, dropping some. V, J and clone size are taken as reported in that table, and D and trimming were inferred from the DNA itself. This sample carries 72,000 or so clones, about 80% of them seen once, and the ten largest clones take roughly 15%.

Sequencing was carried out using peripheral blood. The gene calls are TRBV30 and TRBJ2-7, with 8 nucleotides matching TRBD2. This TCR derives from a man older than 75 with active COVID-19. The CDR3 DNA follows: TGTGCCTGGACCCTTAGCGGGACCGTCTACGAGCAGTACTTC. It specifies CAWTLSGTVYEQYF.